Shown below are 29 T cell receptor beta chains from a single sample sequenced in a study of T-cell reconstitution after alpha-beta-depleted transplantation in children. Using unique molecular identifiers, the investigators prepared the TCRbeta library. From the PCR reads, TCRdb called clonotypes with MiXCR, one entry per CDR3 protein. The sample holds hundreds of thousands of distinct CDR3 sequences, roughly 23% seen once. Sequenced material: PBMCs, mostly from graft donor cells, taken 360 days after TCRalphabeta/CD19-depleted stem cell transplant. The source of these receptors is a boy younger than two who had a stem cell transplant for acute myeloid leukemia, so the T cells may come from the graft donor.

J is TRBJ2-7 and V is TRBV4-3, with D perhaps TRBD2 (6 bases). V gave up 0 bases and J gave up 7 bases, with 19 bases separating them. The length of the CDR3 is 16 residues. Per the germline V gene, CDR1 is LGHNA and CDR2 is YSLEER. This chain's CDR3 is CASSQDLGNPGREQYF. CDR3 DNA: TGCGCCAGCAGCCAAGATCTTGGGAACCCAGGGAGGGAGCAGTACTTC.

CDR3 loop: CASSGDRFPSGEQFF. The DNA for the CDR3 is TGTGCCAGCAGTGGAGACAGGTTCCCTTCCGGTGAGCAGTTCTTC. This chain connects TRBV6-4 to TRBJ2-1, with D perhaps matching TRBD1 (6 bases). The V gene's germline CDR1 is MRHNA and CDR2 SNTAGT. The CDR3 sequence is 15 residues long. The V gene lost 4 bases and the J gene lost 9 bases, with 19 bases spanning the gap.

This clonotype was counted at least ten times. V gene TRBV20-1 combines with J gene TRBJ2-3; TRBD2 might be the D (5 bases). CDR3 length equals 14 residues. Trimming pared 2 bases from V and 4 bases from J, leaving 13 bases between. Germline V lookup: CDR1 DFQATT, CDR2 SNEGSKA (reference sequence). The CDR3 nucleotides are TGCAGTGCTAGAACGGTTAGCGCAGCAGATACGCAGTATTTT. It encodes CSARTVSAADTQYF.

This sequence joins TRBV11-2 and TRBJ2-2; D possibly corresponds to TRBD1 (6 bases). Trimming shortened V by 5 bases and J by 0 bases, and 13 bases separated the two germline ends. This CDR3 has 16 amino acids. Germline-derived CDR1 and CDR2 are SGHAT and FQNNGV. In nucleotides, the CDR3 is TGTGCCAGCAGCATCCTGACAGGCTCGAACACCGGGGAGCTGTTTTTT. Translation gives CASSILTGSNTGELFF.

The chain carries TRBV25-1 and TRBJ1-6; D may be TRBD1 (5 bases). The V end lost 6 bases, the J end lost 10 bases, and 10 bases lay between the germline ends. CDR1 and CDR2 from the germline V gene are MGHDK and SYGVNS. The CDR3 is made up of 12 amino acids. CDR3 DNA: TGTGCCAGCAGGTCGGGGGGGTCACCCCTCCACTTT. This translates into CASRSGGSPLHF.

The chain recombines TRBV7-9 with TRBJ2-7, with a tentative D call TRBD2 (6 bases). Germline V gives CDR1 SEHNR, CDR2 FQNEAQ (reference sequence). V was clipped by 2 bases and J by 3 bases, with 14 bases between them. The CDR3 length is 15 residues. The CDR3 is CASSLTGLARYEQYF. DNA for the CDR3: TGTGCCAGCAGCTTAACGGGACTCGCCCGCTACGAGCAGTACTTC.

This chain links TRBV20-1 with TRBJ2-3; D not resolved. Germline CDR1 reads DFQATT; CDR2 reads SNEGSKA (reference sequence). Trimming removed 4 bases from V and 3 bases from J, with 5 bases in between. The CDR3 runs 11 residues. CDR3 nucleotides: TGCAGTGCTATGGGGACAGATACGCAGTATTTT. Translation gives CSAMGTDTQYF.

This chain joins TRBV3-1 and TRBJ1-2, with a possible D match to TRBD1 (6 bases). This CDR3 is built from 13 residues. Trimming pared 6 bases from V and 8 bases from J, leaving 16 bases between. In germline, CDR1 is LGHDT, CDR2 YNNKEL (reference sequence). CDR3 sequence reads: CASRHRAVQGYTF. The CDR3 nucleotides read TGTGCCAGCAGGCACAGGGCCGTTCAAGGCTACACCTTC.

This clonotype was observed a handful of times. The rearrangement joins TRBV29-1 to TRBJ2-5; 9 bases map to TRBD2. The junction had 9 bases not matched to a gene; V was cut back by 3 bases and J by 4 bases. Germline assignment: CDR1 SQVTM and CDR2 ANQGSEA. The CDR3 loop spans 15 amino acids. Written as DNA, the CDR3 is TGCAGCGTTGATTGGGGTAGCGGGGGTATAGAGACCCAGTACTTC. It is translated as CSVDWGSGGIETQYF.

This clonotype was observed a few times. The CDR3 protein is CSARIPPGTDTQYF. The CDR3 DNA is TGCAGTGCTAGAATACCGCCGGGCACAGATACGCAGTATTTT. The chain combines TRBV20-1 with TRBJ2-3; D uncertain. Trimming took off 2 bases at V and 1 base at J, with 10 bases between the two ends. Germline loops: CDR1 DFQATT, CDR2 SNEGSKA (reference sequence). The CDR3 has 14 residues.

The chain has TRBV12-3 or TRBV12-4 and TRBJ2-2, with D possibly TRBD2 on 6 matching bases. This CDR3 has 13 amino acids. The V end was cut by 2 bases, the J end by 7 bases, with 8 bases between. The DNA of the CDR3 is TGTGCCAGCAGTTTACCCGGGGGCGGGGAGCTGTTTTTT. This encodes CASSLPGGGELFF.

This chain connects TRBV7-2 to TRBJ1-1; perhaps TRBD1 as D (6 bases). Germline loops: CDR1 SGHTA, CDR2 FQGNSA. Trimming pared 8 bases from V and 4 bases from J, leaving 20 bases between. The length of the CDR3 is 15 residues. CDR3 bases: TGTGCCAGCGGGTTAGCGGGGGCGTTTGCCACTGAAGCTTTCTTT. It yields the protein CASGLAGAFATEAFF.

This clonotype was recorded a few times. This chain joins TRBV10-3 and TRBJ2-7; 7 bases fit TRBD1. The CDR3 spans 14 residues. V was clipped by 2 bases and J by 4 bases; unmatched bases: 5. The germline V gene encodes CDR1 ENHRY and CDR2 SYGVKD. CDR3 sequence reads: CAISERQGTYEQYF. Written as DNA, the CDR3 is TGTGCCATCAGTGAGAGACAGGGCACTTACGAGCAGTACTTC.

This chain connects TRBV7-2 to TRBJ2-3, with TRBD2 identical over 8 bases. Germline CDR1 reads SGHTA; CDR2 reads FQGNSA. The CDR3 spans 14 residues. V was pared by 3 bases and J by 2 bases, with 1 base of the junction left unmatched. The CDR3 nucleotides are TGTGCCAGCAGCTTTAGCGGGGTCACAGATACGCAGTATTTT. Amino acids: CASSFSGVTDTQYF.

The chain uses TRBV9 and TRBJ1-3; D gene unclear. The CDR3 runs to 15 residues. The V end was cut by 4 bases, the J end by 1 base, with 12 bases between. Germline CDR1 SGDLS, CDR2 YYNGEE. CDR3 residues: CASSPGPESGNTIYF. Here the CDR3 DNA reads TGTGCCAGCAGCCCGGGTCCCGAGTCTGGAAACACCATATATTTT. The full variable domain, rest sourced from reference TRBV9 and TRBJ1-3, is DSGVTQTPKHLITATGQRVTLRCSPRSGDLSVYWYQQSLDQGLQFLIQYYNGEERAKGNILERFSAQQFPDLHSELNLSSLELGDSALYFCASSPGPESGNTIYFGEGSWLTVV.

This chain uses TRBV20-1 with TRBJ2-1, with D maybe TRBD1 (5 bases). The CDR3 consists of 14 residues. Germline V lookup: CDR1 DFQATT, CDR2 SNEGSKA (reference sequence). V lost 3 bases, J lost 3 bases, and 12 bases lay in between. The DNA of the CDR3 is TGCAGTGCTAGTCTCACAGGTCACTACAATGAGCAGTTCTTC. Its translation is CSASLTGHYNEQFF.

The chain links TRBV11-3 to TRBJ2-7; D remains ambiguous. The germline CDR1 and CDR2 sequences are SGHNT and YENEEA. The CDR3 has 13 amino acids. The V and J ends lost 5 bases and 2 bases respectively, with 10 bases between them. The CDR3 protein is CASSPKRPYEQYF. The CDR3 DNA is TGTGCCAGCAGCCCTAAACGTCCCTACGAGCAGTACTTC.

J is TRBJ1-4 and V is TRBV6-1, with D unresolved. Germline V lookup: CDR1 MNHNS, CDR2 SASEGT. The length of the CDR3 is 13 residues. The V gene lost 9 bases and the J gene lost 5 bases, with 13 bases spanning the gap. This CDR3 is CASRPGPNEKLFF. The CDR3 DNA follows: TGTGCCAGTAGACCGGGCCCAAATGAAAAACTGTTTTTT.

This clonotype was seen repeatedly, ten times or more. The gene calls are TRBV6-6 and TRBJ1-1, with a weak D call TRBD1 (5 bases). Looked up from germline, CDR1 is MNHNY and CDR2 is SVGAGI (reference sequence). With 5 bases removed from V and 1 base from J, the gap between germline ends came to 5 bases. The CDR3 sequence is 12 residues long. Here the CDR3 reads CASSGGNTEAFF. The DNA of the CDR3 is TGTGCCAGCAGTGGGGGGAACACTGAAGCTTTCTTT.

The rearrangement links TRBV6-1 to TRBJ2-1; a weak D match, TRBD2 (5 bases). Looked up from germline, CDR1 is MNHNS and CDR2 is SASEGT. Deletions cut 5 bases from V and 4 bases from J, with 15 bases between. The CDR3 consists of 15 residues. CDR3 sequence (DNA): TGTGCCAGCAGTCCCTACCTCCGGGATTACAATGAGCAGTTCTTC. Amino acids: CASSPYLRDYNEQFF.

At least ten counts were recorded for this clonotype. This rearrangement joins TRBV7-9 to TRBJ2-5; weak D call: TRBD2 (6 bases). The length of the CDR3 is 14 residues. V was cut by 5 bases and J by 5 bases, with 15 bases left in between. Germline CDR1 is SEHNR and CDR2 is FQNEAQ (reference sequence). Here the CDR3 reads CASSRTGAGETQYF. As DNA, the CDR3 is TGTGCCAGCAGCCGGACCGGGGCGGGGGAGACCCAGTACTTC.

V is TRBV29-1 and J is TRBJ1-2; 8 positions agree with TRBD1. Per germline, CDR1 SQVTM and CDR2 ANQGSEA. CDR3 size: 14 residues. Trimming at V came to 5 bases and at J to 5 bases, leaving 10 bases not matched to a gene. CDR3 DNA sequence: TGCAGCGTTAAGTTGCGGGACAGGTTTTATGGCTACACCTTC. It yields the protein CSVKLRDRFYGYTF.

This clonotype was seen at least ten times. The J gene is TRBJ2-1, the V gene TRBV7-2; D may be TRBD1 or TRBD2 (5 bases each). The CDR3 loop spans 15 amino acids. The germline V gene has CDR1 SGHTA and CDR2 FQGNSA. V lost 0 bases and J 2 bases, leaving 8 bases between the germline ends. CDR3 DNA sequence: TGTGCCAGCAGCTTAGCCGGGGCAGCCTACAATGAGCAGTTCTTC. It is translated as CASSLAGAAYNEQFF.

This clonotype was recorded many times. The chain joins TRBV20-1 to TRBJ1-2, with D perhaps matching TRBD1 (5 bases). V shed 3 bases and J shed 8 bases, with 16 bases lying between them. The length of the CDR3 is 13 residues. Germline V gene data show CDR1 as DFQATT and CDR2 as SNEGSKA (reference sequence). The CDR3 DNA follows: TGCAGTGCTAGGAGGGGCAGGGCTCGCGGCTACACCTTC. This encodes CSARRGRARGYTF.

This chain uses TRBV12-3 or TRBV12-4 with TRBJ2-1, with D perhaps TRBD1 (6 bases). The V gene lost 5 bases and the J gene lost 8 bases, with 13 bases spanning the gap. CDR3 length equals 13 residues. DNA of the CDR3: TGTGCCAGCAGTCACCCCACAGGGTATGAGCAGTTCTTC. Translated, it gives CASSHPTGYEQFF.

This clonotype was found once. The genes are TRBV10-3 and TRBJ2-1, with 13 bases that match TRBD2. Germline V gene data show CDR1 as ENHRY and CDR2 as SYGVKD. This CDR3 region has 16 residues. Germline trimming cut 6 bases from V and 5 bases from J; bases unmatched to any gene: 7. The CDR3 protein is CAIRSPGTSGNNEQFF. CDR3 nucleotides: TGTGCCATCAGATCCCCCGGGACTAGCGGGAACAATGAGCAGTTCTTC.

The chain joins TRBV6-1 to TRBJ1-2; maybe TRBD1 (5 bases). Trimming cost V 7 bases and J 4 bases, with 13 bases left between them. The CDR3 is 13 residues long. Germline V CDR1 and CDR2: MNHNS, SASEGT. The CDR3, as DNA: TGTGCCAGCAAGGGACTGCGCCCCTATGGCTACACCTTC. Protein: CASKGLRPYGYTF.

V is TRBV11-2 and J is TRBJ2-3; 14 nucleotides agree with TRBD2. Losses at the gene ends were 4 bases for V and 0 bases for J; bases not matched to a gene: 9. The germline V gene encodes CDR1 SGHAT and CDR2 FQNNGV. The CDR3 length is 19 residues. The chain's CDR3 is CASSSQGLAGATSTDTQYF. As DNA, the CDR3 is TGTGCCAGCAGCTCGCAGGGACTAGCGGGGGCTACTAGCACAGATACGCAGTATTTT.

The chain is built from TRBV7-9 and TRBJ2-2, with 8 bases lining up with TRBD1. This CDR3 comprises 15 residues. V lost 4 bases, J lost 3 bases, and 4 bases stayed unmatched. CDR1 is SEHNR and CDR2 is FQNEAQ in the germline V gene (reference sequence). The CDR3 DNA reads TGTGCCAGCAGCTCGCAGGGGGCAGACACCGGGGAGCTGTTTTTT. It is translated as CASSSQGADTGELFF.